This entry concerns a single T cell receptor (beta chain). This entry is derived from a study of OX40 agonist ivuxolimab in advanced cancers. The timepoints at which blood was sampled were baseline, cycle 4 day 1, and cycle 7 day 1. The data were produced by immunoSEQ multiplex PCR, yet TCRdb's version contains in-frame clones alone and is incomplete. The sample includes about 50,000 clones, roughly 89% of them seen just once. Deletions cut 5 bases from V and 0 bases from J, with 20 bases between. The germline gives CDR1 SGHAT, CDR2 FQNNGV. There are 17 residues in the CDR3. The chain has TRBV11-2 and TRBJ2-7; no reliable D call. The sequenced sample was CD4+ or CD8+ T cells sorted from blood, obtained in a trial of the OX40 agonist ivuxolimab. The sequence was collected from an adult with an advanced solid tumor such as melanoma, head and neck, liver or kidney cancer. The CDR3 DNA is TGTGCCAGCAGCAAACACTCCTTCGGTTGGAGCTCCTACGAGCAGTACTTC. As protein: CASSKHSFGWSSYEQYF.